A selection of T cell receptor beta chains follows, all from one sample in a study of blood T cell repertoires in COVID-19. Here immunoSEQ multiplex PCR was the method, and the copy in TCRdb shows in-frame clones only, minus some. This repertoire shows about 43,000 clones, 70% to 90% found once; its top ten account for around 10%. What was sequenced was peripheral blood. Every receptor here comes from a human donor in a cohort sampled during active COVID-19. The CDR3 runs from the conserved cysteine through the conserved F or W. The D gene is left open where the match is weak. Clone size is not always given. Where it is, it says once, few, many or a class for expanded clones.

TRBJ2-1	TRBV24-1	once	TRBD2	CATSDATSGGLYNEQFF	TGTGCCACCAGTGACGCGACTAGCGGGGGGCTCTACAATGAGCAGTTCTTC
TRBJ1-2	TRBV4-1	few	-	CASSRSGGGKGYGYTF	TGCGCCAGCAGCCGTTCGGGGGGTGGGAAAGGCTATGGCTACACCTTC
TRBJ1-5	TRBV3-1/TRBV3-2	few	TRBD1	CASSLGQGAPQPQHF	TGTGCCAGCAGCCTGGGACAGGGGGCGCCTCAGCCCCAGCATTTT
TRBJ2-2	TRBV3-1/TRBV3-2	-	TRBD2	CASSPLFQAGGLGTGELFF	TGTGCCAGCAGCCCCCTCTTTCAAGCGGGGGGGCTGGGGACCGGGGAGCTGTTTTTT
TRBJ2-5	TRBV19	-	TRBD2	CASSIRSSGGQETQYF	TGTGCCAGTAGTATACGGAGTAGCGGGGGACAAGAGACCCAGTACTTC
TRBJ1-1	TRBV30	-	-	CAWSKGSYTEAFF	TGTGCCTGGAGCAAGGGGTCCTATACTGAAGCTTTCTTT
TRBJ1-1	TRBV29-1	-	TRBD1	CSAGGTGGTEAFF	TGCAGCGCTGGGGGGACAGGGGGCACTGAAGCTTTCTTT
TRBJ2-1	TRBV5-1	-	-	CASSSIQTLGEQFF	TGCGCCAGCAGCTCTATACAGACGTTGGGTGAGCAGTTCTTC
TRBJ2-5	TRBV19	-	TRBD2	CASNRASGETQYF	TGTGCCAGTAACCGAGCTAGCGGCGAGACCCAGTACTTC
TRBJ2-5	TRBV27	few	TRBD2	CASSPTAGGGETQYF	TGTGCCAGCAGTCCTACAGCGGGGGGAGGTGAGACCCAGTACTTC
TRBJ2-1	TRBV10-3	-	-	CAISEYGGRAPGDEQFF	TGTGCCATCAGTGAGTATGGGGGCAGGGCCCCCGGGGATGAGCAGTTCTTC
TRBJ2-5	TRBV7-3	-	TRBD2	CASSLTGLAGGGETQYF	TGTGCCAGCAGCTTAACGGGACTAGCGGGGGGCGGTGAGACCCAGTACTTC
TRBJ1-2	TRBV9	-	TRBD1	CASTATGNYGYTF	TGTGCCAGCACGGCGACAGGGAACTATGGCTACACCTTC
TRBJ1-1	TRBV6-5	-	-	CASSRGIEAFF	TGTGCCAGCAGTAGGGGGATCGAAGCTTTCTTT
TRBJ2-2	TRBV7-8	once	-	CASSLAGTTGELFF	TGTGCCAGCAGCTTAGCTGGGACAACCGGGGAGCTGTTTTTT
TRBJ1-1	TRBV6-5	-	TRBD1	CASTRGPRTIGAFF	TGTGCCAGCACCAGGGGGCCGAGAACAATCGGGGCTTTCTTT
TRBJ1-5	TRBV6-6	-	TRBD1	CASSTDRDNQPQHF	TGTGCCAGCAGTACCGACAGGGACAATCAGCCCCAGCATTTT
TRBJ2-1	TRBV27	once	TRBD2	CASSSLAGGRYEQFF	TGTGCCAGCAGTTCCTTAGCGGGGGGGCGCTATGAGCAGTTCTTC
TRBJ1-1	TRBV18	-	-	CASSPRVRGDTEAFF	TGTGCCAGCTCACCACGGGTACGGGGGGACACTGAAGCTTTCTTT
TRBJ2-3	TRBV5-1	-	TRBD1	CASWTGGSTDTQYF	TGCGCCAGTTGGACAGGGGGTAGCACAGATACGCAGTATTTT
TRBJ2-1	TRBV27	-	TRBD2	CASRPGLAGGPGSYNEQFF	TGTGCCAGCAGGCCGGGACTAGCGGGGGGGCCAGGCTCCTACAATGAGCAGTTCTTC
TRBJ2-7	TRBV5-6	-	-	CASSLEGSLSYEQYF	TGTGCCAGCAGCTTGGAGGGGTCGTTATCCTACGAGCAGTACTTC
TRBJ2-1	TRBV7-8	-	TRBD2	CASSFRLAGSYNEQFF	TGTGCCAGCAGCTTTCGGCTAGCGGGTTCCTACAATGAGCAGTTCTTC
TRBJ2-7	TRBV6-5	-	TRBD2	CASSYSGAGSYYEQYF	TGTGCCAGCAGTTACAGCGGGGCAGGGTCTTACTACGAGCAGTACTTC
TRBJ1-1	TRBV2	-	TRBD1	CASSPGQGPAFF	TGTGCCAGCAGTCCGGGACAGGGACCGGCTTTCTTT
TRBJ1-1	TRBV13	-	TRBD1	CASSFTGASPSSDFF	TGTGCCAGCAGCTTTACAGGGGCGTCTCCCTCGTCGGATTTCTTT
TRBJ2-5	TRBV19	-	-	CASTFSLEAETQYF	TGTGCCAGTACGTTTAGCCTCGAGGCAGAGACCCAGTACTTC
TRBJ2-1	TRBV24-1	-	-	CATSDPPGDEQFF	TGTGCCACCAGTGACCCCCCCGGGGATGAGCAGTTCTTC
TRBJ2-3	TRBV5-4	-	TRBD2	CASSPAGGEDTQYF	TGTGCCAGCAGCCCAGCGGGGGGCGAAGATACGCAGTATTTT
TRBJ1-2	TRBV6-5	-	TRBD1	CASSYAVQNRGGYTF	TGTGCCAGCAGTTACGCCGTACAGAACAGGGGGGGCTACACCTTC
TRBJ2-3	TRBV5-1	-	TRBD2	CASSFGLAGDDADTQYF	TGCGCCAGCAGCTTCGGACTAGCGGGGGACGACGCAGATACGCAGTATTTT
TRBJ1-5	TRBV27	-	-	CASSFRGRVGNQPQHF	TGTGCCAGCAGTTTCCGTGGCAGGGTCGGAAATCAGCCCCAGCATTTT
TRBJ2-5	TRBV10-3	-	TRBD2	CAIGTSGGRETQYF	TGTGCCATCGGGACTAGCGGGGGCAGAGAGACCCAGTACTTC
TRBJ1-2	TRBV28	once	TRBD1	CASMTTGGAYGYTF	TGTGCCAGCATGACGACAGGGGGGGCCTATGGCTACACCTTC
TRBJ1-4	TRBV7-9	-	-	CASSLDGEKLFF	TGTGCCAGCAGCTTAGACGGTGAAAAACTGTTTTTT
TRBJ1-1	TRBV28	-	TRBD1	CASSSTGTGGYSTEAFF	TGTGCCAGCAGTTCCACCGGGACAGGGGGCTATAGCACTGAAGCTTTCTTT
TRBJ1-4	TRBV9	-	-	CASSVEGTGRELTEKLFF	TGTGCCAGCAGCGTAGAAGGAACAGGGAGGGAATTAACTGAAAAACTGTTTTTT
TRBJ1-2	TRBV18	-	TRBD1	CASSSDRASYGYTF	TGTGCCAGCTCATCCGACAGGGCGAGCTATGGCTACACCTTC
TRBJ1-1	TRBV18	-	TRBD1	CASSPLDRDTEAFF	TGTGCCAGCTCACCACTCGACAGGGACACTGAAGCTTTCTTT
TRBJ2-1	TRBV13	once	-	CASSLGLDGGWNEQFF	TGTGCCAGCAGCTTAGGACTAGACGGCGGGTGGAATGAGCAGTTCTTC
TRBJ1-2	TRBV5-8	-	-	CASSLWQGDGYTF	TGTGCCAGCAGCTTGTGGCAGGGCGATGGCTACACCTTC
TRBJ1-6	TRBV11-2	-	TRBD1	CASSLEGGRNSPLHF	TGTGCCAGCAGCTTAGAAGGGGGCCGAAATTCACCCCTCCACTTT
TRBJ1-6	TRBV14	-	TRBD1	CASSKARTGDSPLHF	TGTGCCAGCAGCAAAGCCCGGACAGGGGATTCACCCCTCCACTTT
TRBJ1-4	TRBV14	-	-	CASSQDWMGLNEKLFF	TGTGCCAGCAGCCAAGATTGGATGGGCCTTAATGAAAAACTGTTTTTT
TRBJ1-5	TRBV9	-	-	CASSPTSYSNQPQHF	TGTGCCAGCAGCCCCACGAGCTATAGCAATCAGCCCCAGCATTTT
TRBJ2-6	TRBV18	-	TRBD1	CASSKAGGSGANVLTF	TGTGCCAGCTCAAAGGCAGGGGGCTCTGGGGCCAACGTCCTGACTTTC
TRBJ1-2	TRBV5-1	once	TRBD1	CASPDSEGGTGPYYGYTF	TGCGCCAGCCCCGATTCGGAAGGCGGGACAGGGCCCTACTATGGCTACACCTTC
TRBJ2-3	TRBV5-1	-	-	CASSLVVGSTDTQYF	TGCGCCAGCAGCTTGGTTGTGGGCTCCACAGATACGCAGTATTTT
TRBJ1-6	TRBV19	once	TRBD1	CASSNAGGWNSPLHF	TGTGCCAGTAGTAACGCAGGGGGATGGAATTCACCCCTCCACTTT
TRBJ1-6	TRBV25-1	-	TRBD1	CASSAQGASSPLHF	TGTGCCAGCAGTGCCCAGGGGGCTAGTTCACCCCTCCACTTT